This passage covers 3 T cell receptor beta chains from one sample sequenced in a study of control samples from healthy donors and cancer patients. Clones were read by immunoSEQ multiplex PCR, and TCRdb kept only the in-frame ones, dropping some. The sample gives fewer than 100,000 clones, around 80% of which show up once; approximately 9.8% is in the top ten. Sequencing used blood. Receptor source: a woman in her sixties or seventies in good health.

This rearrangement joins TRBV2 to TRBJ2-3; 9 positions match TRBD1. Trimming at V came to 5 bases and at J to 5 bases, leaving 8 bases not matched to a gene. Germline CDR1 is SNHLY and CDR2 is FYNNEI. CDR3 length: 15 residues. The CDR3 nucleotides are TGTGCCAGCAGTCCCGGACAGGGGAGTGGAGATACGCAGTATTTT. As protein: CASSPGQGSGDTQYF.

This clone was counted once. The chain combines TRBV7-2 with TRBJ1-6, with D maybe TRBD1 (6 bases). The germline gives CDR1 SGHTA, CDR2 FQGNSA. The CDR3 spans 16 residues. V was shortened by 1 base and J by 3 bases, with 10 bases between the two germline ends. CDR3 bases: TGTGCCAGCAGCTTAGGGGGGGCGAACTATAATTCACCCCTCCACTTT. Translating it yields CASSLGGANYNSPLHF.

The genes are TRBV11-2 and TRBJ2-3; 9 bases match TRBD1. Trimming removed 5 bases from V and 0 bases from J; junction bases left unmatched: 12. Per the germline V gene, CDR1 is SGHAT and CDR2 is FQNNGV. The length of the CDR3 is 18 residues. The CDR3 loop reads CASSPGTGSSSSTDTQYF. The CDR3 nucleotides are TGTGCCAGCAGCCCCGGGACAGGGAGTAGTTCAAGCACAGATACGCAGTATTTT.